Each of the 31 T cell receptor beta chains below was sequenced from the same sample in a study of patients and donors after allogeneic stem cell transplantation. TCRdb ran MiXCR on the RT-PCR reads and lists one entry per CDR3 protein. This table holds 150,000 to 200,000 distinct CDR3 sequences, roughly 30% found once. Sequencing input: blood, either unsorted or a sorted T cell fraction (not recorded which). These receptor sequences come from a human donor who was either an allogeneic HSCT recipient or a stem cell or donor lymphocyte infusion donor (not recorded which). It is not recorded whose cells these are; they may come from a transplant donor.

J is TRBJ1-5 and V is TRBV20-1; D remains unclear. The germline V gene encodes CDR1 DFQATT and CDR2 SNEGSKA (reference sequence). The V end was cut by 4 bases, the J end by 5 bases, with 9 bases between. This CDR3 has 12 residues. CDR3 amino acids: CSATDRYQPQHF. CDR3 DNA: TGCAGTGCTACGGACCGCTATCAGCCCCAGCATTTT.

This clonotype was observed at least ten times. This CDR3 reads CASSLEFREGEDTQYF. The CDR3 bases are TGTGCCAGCAGCTTGGAGTTCCGGGAGGGCGAAGATACGCAGTATTTT. The V and J genes are TRBV5-4 and TRBJ2-3, with TRBD2 matching over 8 bases. From germline, CDR1 is SGHNT and CDR2 YYREEE (reference sequence). J lost 5 bases, V lost 0 bases, and 8 bases had no gene match. This CDR3 has 16 amino acids. The whole variable domain, remainder taken from reference TRBV5-4 and TRBJ2-3, is ETGVTQSPTHLIKTRGQQVTLRCSSQSGHNTVSWYQQALGQGPQFIFQYYREEENGRGNFPPRFSGLQFPNYSSELNVNALELDDSALYLCASSLEFREGEDTQYFGPGTRLTVL.

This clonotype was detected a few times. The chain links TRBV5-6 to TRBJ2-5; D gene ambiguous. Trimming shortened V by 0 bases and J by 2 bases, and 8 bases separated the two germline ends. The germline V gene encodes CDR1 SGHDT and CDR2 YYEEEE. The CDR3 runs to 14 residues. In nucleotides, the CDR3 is TGTGCCAGCAGCTTGGGGGCAGCTCAAGAGACCCAGTACTTC. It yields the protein CASSLGAAQETQYF. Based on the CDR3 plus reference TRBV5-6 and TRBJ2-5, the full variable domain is DAGVTQSPTHLIKTRGQQVTLRCSPKSGHDTVSWYQQALGQGPQFIFQYYEEEERQRGNFPDRFSGHQFPNYSSELNVNALLLGDSALYLCASSLGAAQETQYFGPGTRLLVL.

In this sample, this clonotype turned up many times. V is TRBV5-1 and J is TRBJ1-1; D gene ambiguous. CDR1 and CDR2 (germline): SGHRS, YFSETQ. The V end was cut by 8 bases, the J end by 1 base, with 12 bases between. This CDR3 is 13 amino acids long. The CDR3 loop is CASVLRENTEAFF. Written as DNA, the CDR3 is TGCGCCAGTGTTCTGAGGGAGAACACTGAAGCTTTCTTT.

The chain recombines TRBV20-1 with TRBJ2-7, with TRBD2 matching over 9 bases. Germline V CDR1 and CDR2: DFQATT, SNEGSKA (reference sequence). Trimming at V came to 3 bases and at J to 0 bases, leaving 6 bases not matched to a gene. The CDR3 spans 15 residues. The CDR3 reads CSASKREVLSYEQYF. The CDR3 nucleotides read TGCAGTGCTAGTAAGCGGGAGGTCCTCTCCTACGAGCAGTACTTC.

DNA of the CDR3: TGTGCTAGTGGTTTCCCCAGGGGCACCGGGGAGCTGTTTTTT. Translated, it gives CASGFPRGTGELFF. The chain links TRBV12-5 to TRBJ2-2, with a tentative D call TRBD1 (6 bases). The V gene's germline CDR1 is LGHNT and CDR2 FRNRAP. The CDR3 spans 14 residues. Deletions cut 3 bases from V and 4 bases from J, with 9 bases between.

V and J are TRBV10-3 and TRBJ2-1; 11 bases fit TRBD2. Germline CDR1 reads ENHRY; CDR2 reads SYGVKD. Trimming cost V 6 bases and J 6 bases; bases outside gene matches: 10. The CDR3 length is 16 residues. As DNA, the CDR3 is TGTGCCATCAGGTCTCTCACTAGCGGGAGTGGCAATGAGCAGTTCTTC. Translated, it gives CAIRSLTSGSGNEQFF.

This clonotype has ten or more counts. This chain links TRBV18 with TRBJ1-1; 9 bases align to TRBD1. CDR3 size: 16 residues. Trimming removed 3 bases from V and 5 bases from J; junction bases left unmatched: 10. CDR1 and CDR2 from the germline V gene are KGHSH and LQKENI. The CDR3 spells CASSPYRDRVGTEAFF. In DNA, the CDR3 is TGTGCCAGCTCACCCTACCGGGACAGGGTAGGGACTGAAGCTTTCTTT.

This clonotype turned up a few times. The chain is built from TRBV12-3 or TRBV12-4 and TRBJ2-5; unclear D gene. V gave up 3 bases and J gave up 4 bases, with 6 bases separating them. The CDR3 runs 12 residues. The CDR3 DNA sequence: TGTGCCAGCAGTTTGGTGGCAGAGACCCAGTACTTC. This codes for CASSLVAETQYF.

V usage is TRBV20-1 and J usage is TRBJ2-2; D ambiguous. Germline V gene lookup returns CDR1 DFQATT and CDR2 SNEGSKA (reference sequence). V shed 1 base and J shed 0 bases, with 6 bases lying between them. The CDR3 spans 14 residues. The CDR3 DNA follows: TGCAGTGCTAGAGCCACCGCGAACACCGGGGAGCTGTTTTTT. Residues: CSARATANTGELFF.

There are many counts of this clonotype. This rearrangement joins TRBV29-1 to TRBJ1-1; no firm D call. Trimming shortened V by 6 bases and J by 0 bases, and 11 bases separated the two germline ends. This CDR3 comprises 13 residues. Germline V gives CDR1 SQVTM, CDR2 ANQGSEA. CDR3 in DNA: TGCAGCGTACGGCCCCGAATGAACACTGAAGCTTTCTTT. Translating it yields CSVRPRMNTEAFF.

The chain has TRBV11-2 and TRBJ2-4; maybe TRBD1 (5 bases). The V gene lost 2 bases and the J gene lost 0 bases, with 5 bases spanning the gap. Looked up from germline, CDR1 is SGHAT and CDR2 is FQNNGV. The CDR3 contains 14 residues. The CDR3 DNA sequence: TGTGCCAGCAGCTTACAGGGAGCCAAAAACATTCAGTACTTC. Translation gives CASSLQGAKNIQYF.

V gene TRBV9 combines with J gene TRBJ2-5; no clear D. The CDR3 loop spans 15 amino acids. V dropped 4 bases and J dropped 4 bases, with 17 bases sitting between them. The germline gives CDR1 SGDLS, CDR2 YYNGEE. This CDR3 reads CASSPLNGKAETQYF. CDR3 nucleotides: TGTGCCAGCAGCCCCCTGAACGGAAAAGCAGAGACCCAGTACTTC.

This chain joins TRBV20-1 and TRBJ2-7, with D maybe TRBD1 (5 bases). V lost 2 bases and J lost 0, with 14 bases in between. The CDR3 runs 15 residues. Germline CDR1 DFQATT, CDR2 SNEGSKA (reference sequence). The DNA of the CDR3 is TGCAGTGCTAGAAACCCCCAGGGTATCTCCTACGAGCAGTACTTC. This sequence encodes CSARNPQGISYEQYF.

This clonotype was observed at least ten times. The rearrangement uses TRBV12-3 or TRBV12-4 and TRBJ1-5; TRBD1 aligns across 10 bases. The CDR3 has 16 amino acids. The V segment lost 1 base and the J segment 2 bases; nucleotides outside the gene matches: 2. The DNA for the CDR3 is TGTGCCAGCAGTTTAGTTGGGACAGGGGGCAATCAGCCCCAGCATTTT. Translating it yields CASSLVGTGGNQPQHF.

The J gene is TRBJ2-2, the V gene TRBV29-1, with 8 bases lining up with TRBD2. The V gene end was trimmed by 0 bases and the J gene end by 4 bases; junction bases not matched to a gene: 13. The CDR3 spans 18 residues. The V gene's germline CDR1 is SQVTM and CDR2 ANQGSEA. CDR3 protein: CSVEEIRVSGMSTGELFF. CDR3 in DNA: TGCAGCGTTGAAGAAATAAGGGTTAGCGGGATGTCCACCGGGGAGCTGTTTTTT.

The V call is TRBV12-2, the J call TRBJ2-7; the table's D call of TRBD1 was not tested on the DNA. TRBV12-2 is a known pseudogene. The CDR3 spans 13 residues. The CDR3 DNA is TGTGCAAGTCGCTCAGGGAATGGCTACGAGCAGTACTTC. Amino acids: CASRSGNGYEQYF.

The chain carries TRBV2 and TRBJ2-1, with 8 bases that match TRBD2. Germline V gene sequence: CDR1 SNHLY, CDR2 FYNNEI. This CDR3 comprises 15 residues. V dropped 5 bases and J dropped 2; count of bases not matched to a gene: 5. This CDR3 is CASSPTSATYNEQFF. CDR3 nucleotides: TGTGCCAGCAGTCCGACTAGCGCGACCTACAATGAGCAGTTCTTC.

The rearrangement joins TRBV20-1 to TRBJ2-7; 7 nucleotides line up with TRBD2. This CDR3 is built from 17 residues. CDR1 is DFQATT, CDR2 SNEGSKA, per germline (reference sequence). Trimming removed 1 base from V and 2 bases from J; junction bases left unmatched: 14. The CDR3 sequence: CSARGVGRGSPTYEQYF. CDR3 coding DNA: TGCAGTGCTAGAGGAGTAGGGCGCGGGAGCCCTACCTACGAGCAGTACTTC.

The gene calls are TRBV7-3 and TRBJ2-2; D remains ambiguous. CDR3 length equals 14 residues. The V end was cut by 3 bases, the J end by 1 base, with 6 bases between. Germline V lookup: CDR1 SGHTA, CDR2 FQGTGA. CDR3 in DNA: TGTGCCAGCAGCTTCGGACGGAACACCGGGGAGCTGTTTTTT. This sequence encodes CASSFGRNTGELFF.

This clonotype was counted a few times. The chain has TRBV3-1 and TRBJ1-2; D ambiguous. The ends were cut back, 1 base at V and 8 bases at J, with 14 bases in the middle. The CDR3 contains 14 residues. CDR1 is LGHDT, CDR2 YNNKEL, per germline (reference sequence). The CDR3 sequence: CASSQAPAATGYTF. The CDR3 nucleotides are TGTGCCAGCAGCCAAGCCCCGGCGGCTACCGGCTACACCTTC.

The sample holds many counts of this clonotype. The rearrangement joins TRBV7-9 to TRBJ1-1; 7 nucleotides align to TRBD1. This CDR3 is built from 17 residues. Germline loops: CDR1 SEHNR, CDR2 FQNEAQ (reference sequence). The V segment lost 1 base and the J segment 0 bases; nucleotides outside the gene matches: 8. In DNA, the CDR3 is TGTGCCAGCAGCTTAGGAGGGGGCGCCCTGGTGAACACTGAAGCTTTCTTT. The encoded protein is CASSLGGGALVNTEAFF.

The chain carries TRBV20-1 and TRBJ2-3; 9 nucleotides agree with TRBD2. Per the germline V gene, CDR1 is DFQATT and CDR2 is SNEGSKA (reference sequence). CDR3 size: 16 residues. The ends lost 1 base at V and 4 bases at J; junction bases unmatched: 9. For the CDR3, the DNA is TGCAGTGCTAGAGGTCCCGGGACTAGCTATGCAGATACGCAGTATTTT. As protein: CSARGPGTSYADTQYF.

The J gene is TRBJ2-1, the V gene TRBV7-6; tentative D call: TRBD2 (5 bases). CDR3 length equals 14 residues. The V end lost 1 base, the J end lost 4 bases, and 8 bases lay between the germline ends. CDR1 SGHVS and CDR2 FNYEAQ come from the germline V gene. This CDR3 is CASSLEAGYNEQFF. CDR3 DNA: TGTGCCAGCAGCTTAGAGGCGGGTTACAATGAGCAGTTCTTC.

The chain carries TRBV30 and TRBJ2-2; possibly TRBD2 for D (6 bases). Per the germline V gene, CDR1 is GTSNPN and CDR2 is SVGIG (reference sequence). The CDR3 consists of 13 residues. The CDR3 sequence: CASGLTNTGELFF. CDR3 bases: TGTGCTTCGGGACTCACGAACACCGGGGAGCTGTTTTTT.

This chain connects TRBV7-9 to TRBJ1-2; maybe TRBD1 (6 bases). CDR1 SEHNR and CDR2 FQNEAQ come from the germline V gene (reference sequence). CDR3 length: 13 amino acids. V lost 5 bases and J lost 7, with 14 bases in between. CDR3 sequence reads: CASSARGGFGYTF. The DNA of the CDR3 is TGTGCCAGCAGCGCCCGAGGGGGTTTTGGCTACACCTTC.

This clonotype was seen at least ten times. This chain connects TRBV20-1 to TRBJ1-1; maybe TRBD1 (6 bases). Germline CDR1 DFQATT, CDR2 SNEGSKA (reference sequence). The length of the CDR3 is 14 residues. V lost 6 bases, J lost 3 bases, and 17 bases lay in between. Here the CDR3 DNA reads TGCAGTGCCATAATCAGGGGCTGGTACACTGAAGCTTTCTTT. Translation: CSAIIRGWYTEAFF.

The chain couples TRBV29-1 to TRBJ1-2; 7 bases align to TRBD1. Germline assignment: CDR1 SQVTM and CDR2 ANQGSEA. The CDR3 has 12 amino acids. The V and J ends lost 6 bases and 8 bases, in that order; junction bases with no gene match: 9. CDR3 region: CSVAGTASGYTF. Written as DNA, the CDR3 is TGCAGCGTAGCCGGGACAGCCTCAGGCTACACCTTC.

The CDR3, as DNA: TGTGCCAGCAGTTTAGGGGGCTCAACTAATGAAAAACTGTTTTTT. Its translation: CASSLGGSTNEKLFF. This chain uses TRBV12-3 or TRBV12-4 with TRBJ1-4; D is possibly TRBD1 (5 bases). Trimming removed 1 base at V and 0 bases at J, with 6 bases between. The CDR3 runs to 15 residues.

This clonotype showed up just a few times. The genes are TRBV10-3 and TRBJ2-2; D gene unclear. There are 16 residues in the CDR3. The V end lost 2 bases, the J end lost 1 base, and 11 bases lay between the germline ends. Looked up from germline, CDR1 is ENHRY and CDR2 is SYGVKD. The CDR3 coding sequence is TGTGCCATCAGTGAGGGCAGGCACATGAACACCGGGGAGCTGTTTTTT. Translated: CAISEGRHMNTGELFF.

CDR3 residues: CASSLFGRGVQYF. In DNA, the CDR3 is TGTGCCAGCAGCTTGTTCGGACGTGGGGTACAGTATTTT. V usage is TRBV5-6 and J usage is TRBJ2-3; no definite D call. V lost 1 base and J 12 bases, leaving 15 bases between the germline ends. CDR3 length equals 13 residues. Germline V CDR1 and CDR2: SGHDT, YYEEEE.